This entry concerns a single TCR beta chain. Its target is unknown. Doses given second, at about 4 or about 12 weeks, were pooled. Some clones are missing from TCRdb's copy, which holds only in-frame ones; the method was immunoSEQ multiplex PCR. The repertoire includes 65,000 to 90,000 clones, approximately 89% of them detected once, and 9.3% sits in the top ten. This entry is derived from a study of T cell responses to AZD1222 COVID-19 vaccine. Findings of the study overall: When two AZD1222 doses had been given, Spike-specific TCR breadth and depth rose. No repertoire was sampled before or during the peak T cell response, only after it.

CDR1 and CDR2 (germline): MNHEY, SVGAGI. This CDR3 spans 12 amino acids. Between the trimmed V and J ends, which lost 6 bases and 6 bases, there was a span of 11 bases. The sequence was obtained from an adult who received the AZD1222 COVID-19 vaccine. The chain couples TRBV6-5 to TRBJ1-2, with TRBD1 as a possible D gene (6 bases). Source: peripheral blood, taken 28 days after the second AZD1222 dose. CDR3: CASSRDKDGYTF. As DNA, the CDR3 is TGTGCCAGCAGCCGGGACAAAGATGGCTACACCTTC.